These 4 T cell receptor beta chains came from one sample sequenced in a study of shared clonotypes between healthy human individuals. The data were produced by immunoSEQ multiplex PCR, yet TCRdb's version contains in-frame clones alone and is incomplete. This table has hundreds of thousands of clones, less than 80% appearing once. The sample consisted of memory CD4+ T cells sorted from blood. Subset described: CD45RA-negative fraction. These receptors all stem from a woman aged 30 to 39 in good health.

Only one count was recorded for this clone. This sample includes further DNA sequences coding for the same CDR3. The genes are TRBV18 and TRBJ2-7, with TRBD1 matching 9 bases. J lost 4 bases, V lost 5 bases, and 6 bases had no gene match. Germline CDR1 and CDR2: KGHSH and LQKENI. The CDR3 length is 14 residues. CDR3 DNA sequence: TGTGCCAGCTCATCGACAGGGGGAAATTACGAGCAGTACTTC. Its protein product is CASSSTGGNYEQYF.

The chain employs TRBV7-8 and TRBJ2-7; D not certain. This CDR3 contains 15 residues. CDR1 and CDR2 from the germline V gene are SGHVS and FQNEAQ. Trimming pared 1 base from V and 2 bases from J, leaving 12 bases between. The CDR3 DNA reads TGTGCCAGCAGCTTAGACCAAAGAACGACCTACGAGCAGTACTTC. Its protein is CASSLDQRTTYEQYF.

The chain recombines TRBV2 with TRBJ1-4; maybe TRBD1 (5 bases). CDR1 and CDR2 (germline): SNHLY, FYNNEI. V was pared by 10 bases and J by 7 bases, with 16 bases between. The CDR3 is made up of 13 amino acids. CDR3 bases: TGTGCCATTTCCGCTCCAGGGCGTGAAAAACTGTTTTTT. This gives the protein CAISAPGREKLFF.

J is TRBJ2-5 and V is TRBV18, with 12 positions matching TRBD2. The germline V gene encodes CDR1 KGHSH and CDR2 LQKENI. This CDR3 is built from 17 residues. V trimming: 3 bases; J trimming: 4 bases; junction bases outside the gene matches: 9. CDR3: CASSPLRLAGVGETQYF. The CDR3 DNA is TGTGCCAGCTCACCGCTTCGACTAGCGGGAGTAGGAGAGACCCAGTACTTC.